A single sample is the source of the 5 T cell receptor beta chains below, sequenced in a study of T-cell reconstitution after alpha-beta-depleted transplantation in children (TCRdb year 2016). The library was generated by PCR. Sequenced on an Illumina HiSeq 2500. Molecular barcoding was employed in the preparation of TCR libraries, with unique molecular identifiers being used to normalize TCRbeta repertoire quantification. TCRdb cleaned the public reads at Q25 with fastp, built clones with MiXCR and kept in-frame beta chains. Rows merge per CDR3 protein into single entries with the most common DNA and genes. The sample table shows hundreds of thousands of distinct CDR3 sequences, and roughly 33% are seen once. Approximately 2.3% of the sample lies in the top ten. This sample comprised PBMCs from the stem cell graft donor, obtained from the stem cell graft. The receptors originated from a human donor who donated a stem cell graft to a child with aplastic anemia.

This clonotype turned up a few times. A junction boundary mismatches the germline segment, possibly from a read error. This chain links TRBV29-1 with TRBJ1-2; the match to TRBD1 covers 8 bases. The CDR3 is 15 amino acids. Germline CDR1 SQVTM, CDR2 ANQGSEA. CDR3 amino acids: CSVEGAGGLGYGYTF. CDR3 nucleotide sequence: TGCAGCGTCGAAGGGGCAGGGGGCCTCGGCTATGGCTACACCTTC.

J is TRBJ2-1 and V is TRBV6-2 or TRBV6-3, with D perhaps matching TRBD2 (5 bases). Germline values: CDR1 MNHEY, CDR2 SVGEGT. This CDR3 spans 13 amino acids. Trimming removed 3 bases from V and 8 bases from J, with 11 bases in between. CDR3 sequence reads: CASSYLEGHEQFF. For the CDR3, the DNA is TGTGCCAGCAGTTATTTAGAGGGTCATGAGCAGTTCTTC.

This clonotype was counted between two and nine times. The chain uses TRBV20-1 and TRBJ2-4; weak D call: TRBD2 (5 bases). V was pared by 5 bases and J by 1 base, with 18 bases between. The CDR3 is 16 residues long. Germline V CDR1 and CDR2: DFQATT, SNEGSKA (reference sequence). The CDR3 sequence is CSAGPPGSAAKNIQYF. The CDR3 nucleotides are TGCAGTGCTGGGCCCCCGGGGTCAGCGGCCAAAAACATTCAGTACTTC.

The rearrangement joins TRBV7-2 to TRBJ2-3; D call uncertain. Trimming removed 6 bases from V and 5 bases from J, with 15 bases in between. The CDR3 totals 14 residues. The germline V gene has CDR1 SGHTA and CDR2 FQGNSA. The CDR3 nucleotides read TGTGCCAGCAGTCTAAGCGTGGTAGGAGATACGCAGTATTTT. Translated: CASSLSVVGDTQYF.

The J gene is TRBJ2-5, the V gene TRBV12-3 or TRBV12-4; D perhaps matches TRBD1 (6 bases). This CDR3 has 16 amino acids. The V end was cut by 4 bases, the J end by 5 bases, with 20 bases between. CDR3 in amino acids: CASSSITTGYGETQYF. CDR3 sequence (DNA): TGTGCCAGCAGTTCTATAACAACAGGGTATGGTGAGACCCAGTACTTC.